This T cell receptor beta chain is from a study of CD8+CD57+ T cells in acquired aplastic anemia. Study outcomes and limitations: Patients and controls were found to share over 25 CD8+ CDR3 sequences. CD8+ Simpson's diversity in patients was not significantly different from that in controls.

Turning to this clonotype: Its antigen is unknown. Because it lacks the conserved phenylalanine or tryptophan at the end, this CDR3 is likely a read error.

Genomic DNA templated the TCR beta VDJ and CDR3 profiling. Using its own MiXCR run on the reads, TCRdb lists one record per CDR3 protein. The data contain 150,000 to 200,000 distinct CDR3 sequences, roughly 63% of them seen just once; the ten biggest clones take up 45%. Sequencing was carried out using sorted CD4+, CD8+, or CD8+CD57+ T cells (not recorded which) from PBMCs. This clonotype was sampled from a human donor in good health.

For the CDR3, the DNA is TGTGCCACCAGTGACGGGACAGGGTCTCGAAACACCATATATCTT. Protein product: CATSDGTGSRNTIYL. The gene calls are TRBV24-1 and TRBJ1-3, with TRBD1 matching over 9 bases. CDR1 is KGHDR, CDR2 SFDVKD, per germline. The V gene end was trimmed by 4 bases and the J gene end by 5 bases; junction bases not matched to a gene: 5. The length of the CDR3 is 15 residues.